This entry features one T cell receptor (beta chain) sequence. As yet, its antigen is unknown. The sample originates from a study of CD8+ T cells in alopecia areata. As the sequencing template, cDNA was produced by extracting RNA and reverse transcribing it. Profiling relied on immunoSEQ multiplex PCR, and the TCRdb table lists in-frame clones only, not all of them. This sample has 130,000 or so clones, with approximately 47% found just once. This CDR3 spans 14 amino acids. Germline V gene sequence: CDR1 MGHDK, CDR2 SYGVNS. V lost 0 bases to trimming and J lost 9 bases, with 12 bases between them. Study-wide points: Tissue-resident alphabeta T cells belonging to normal skin likewise get sequenced within scalp specimens.

This receptor was obtained from a human donor with alopecia areata. This chain links TRBV25-1 with TRBJ2-1; the D call may be TRBD1 or TRBD2 (5 bases each). The sequenced material came from NKG2D-low CD8+ T cells sorted from blood. CDR3 bases: TGTGCCAGCAGTGAATACTCGGGGCCCGGTGAGCAGTTCTTC. Translated: CASSEYSGPGEQFF. The whole variable domain, remainder taken from reference TRBV25-1 and TRBJ2-1, is EADIYQTPRYLVIGTGKKITLECSQTMGHDKMYWYQQDPGMELHLIHYSYGVNSTEKGDLSSESTVSRIRTEHFPLTLESARPSHTSQYLCASSEYSGPGEQFFGPGTRLTVL.